One TCR beta chain is described in this entry. Data came from immunoSEQ multiplex PCR; TCRdb stores just in-frame clones and leaves some out. The sample lists roughly 100,000 clones, less than 85% occurring once. This sample was included in a study of blood T cell repertoires in COVID-19. The CDR3 covers 13 residues. The V end lost 8 bases, the J end lost 3 bases, and 13 bases lay between the germline ends. Germline loops: CDR1 GTSNPN, CDR2 SVGIG (reference sequence). This sequence was found in a woman in her sixties or seventies with acute or convalescent COVID-19. Sequenced input: peripheral blood. The chain uses TRBV30 and TRBJ1-4, with D possibly being TRBD1 (6 bases). CDR3: CAGNRVANEKLFF. CDR3 bases: TGTGCCGGAAACAGGGTCGCTAATGAAAAACTGTTTTTT.